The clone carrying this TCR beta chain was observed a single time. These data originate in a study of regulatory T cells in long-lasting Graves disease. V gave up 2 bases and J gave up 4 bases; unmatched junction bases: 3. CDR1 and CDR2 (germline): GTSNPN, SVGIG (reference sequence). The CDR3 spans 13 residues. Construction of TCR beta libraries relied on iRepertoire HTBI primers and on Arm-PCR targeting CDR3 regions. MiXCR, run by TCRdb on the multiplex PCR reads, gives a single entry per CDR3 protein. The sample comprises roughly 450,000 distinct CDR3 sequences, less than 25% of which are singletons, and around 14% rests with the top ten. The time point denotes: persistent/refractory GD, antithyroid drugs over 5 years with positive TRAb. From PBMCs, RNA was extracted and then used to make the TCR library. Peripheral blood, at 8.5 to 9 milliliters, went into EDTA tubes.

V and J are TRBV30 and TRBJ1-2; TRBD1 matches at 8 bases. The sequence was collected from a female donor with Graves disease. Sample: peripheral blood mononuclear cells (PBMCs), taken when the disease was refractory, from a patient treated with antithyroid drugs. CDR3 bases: TGTGCCTGGAGTCAGGGGACAGGCTATGGCTACACCTTC. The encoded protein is CAWSQGTGYGYTF.